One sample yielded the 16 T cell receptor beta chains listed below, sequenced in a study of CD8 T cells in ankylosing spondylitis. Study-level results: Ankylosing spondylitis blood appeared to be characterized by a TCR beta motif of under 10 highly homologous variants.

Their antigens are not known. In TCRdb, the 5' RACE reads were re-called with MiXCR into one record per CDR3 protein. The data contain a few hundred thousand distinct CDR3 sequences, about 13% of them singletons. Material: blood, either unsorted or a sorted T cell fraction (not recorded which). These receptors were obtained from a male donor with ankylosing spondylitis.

CDR3 DNA sequence: TGTGCCAGCAGCTACGGGGTGGGGGCAGGGGAGGACATTCAGTACTTC. This gives the protein CASSYGVGAGEDIQYF. The J gene is TRBJ2-4, the V gene TRBV7-8; D may match TRBD1 or TRBD2 (6 bases each). Trimming removed 4 bases at V and 8 bases at J, with 21 bases between. CDR3 length: 16 amino acids. From germline, CDR1 is SGHVS and CDR2 FQNEAQ.

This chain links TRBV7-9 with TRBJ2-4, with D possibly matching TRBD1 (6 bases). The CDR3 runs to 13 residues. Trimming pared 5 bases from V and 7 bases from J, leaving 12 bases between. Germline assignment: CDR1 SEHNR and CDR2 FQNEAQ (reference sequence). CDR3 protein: CASSDLTGNIQYF. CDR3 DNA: TGTGCCAGCAGCGACCTTACAGGGAACATTCAGTACTTC.

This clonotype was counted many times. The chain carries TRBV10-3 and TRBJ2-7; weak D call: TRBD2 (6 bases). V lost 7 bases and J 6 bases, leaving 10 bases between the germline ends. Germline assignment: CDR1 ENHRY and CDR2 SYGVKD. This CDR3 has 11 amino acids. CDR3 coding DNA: TGTGCCATCATTCCCGGGGGCGAGCAGTACGTC. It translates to CAIIPGGEQYV.

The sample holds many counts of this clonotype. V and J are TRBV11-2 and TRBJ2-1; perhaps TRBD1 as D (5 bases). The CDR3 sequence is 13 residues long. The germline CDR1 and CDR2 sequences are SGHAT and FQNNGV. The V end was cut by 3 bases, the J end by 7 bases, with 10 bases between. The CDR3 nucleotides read TGTGCCAGCAGCTTCGACAGAGATAATGAGCAGTTCTTC. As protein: CASSFDRDNEQFF.

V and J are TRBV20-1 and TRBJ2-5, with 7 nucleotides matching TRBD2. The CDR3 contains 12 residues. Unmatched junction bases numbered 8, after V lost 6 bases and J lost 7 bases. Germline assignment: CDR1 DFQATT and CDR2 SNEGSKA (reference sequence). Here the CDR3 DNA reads TGCAGTGCCGAACAAAGGGAGGGGACCCAGTACTTC. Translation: CSAEQREGTQYF.

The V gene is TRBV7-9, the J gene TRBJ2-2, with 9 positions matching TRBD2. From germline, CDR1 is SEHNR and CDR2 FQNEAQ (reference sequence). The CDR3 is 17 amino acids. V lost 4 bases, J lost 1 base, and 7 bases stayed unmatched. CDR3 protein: CASSYPLTSGNTGELFF. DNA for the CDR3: TGTGCCAGCAGCTACCCGCTGACTAGCGGGAACACCGGGGAGCTGTTTTTT. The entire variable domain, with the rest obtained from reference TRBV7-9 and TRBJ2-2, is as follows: DTGVSQNPRHKITKRGQNVTFRCDPISEHNRLYWYRQTLGQGPEFLTYFQNEAQLEKSRLLSDRFSAERPKGSFSTLEIQRTEQGDSAMYLCASSYPLTSGNTGELFFGEGSRLTVL.

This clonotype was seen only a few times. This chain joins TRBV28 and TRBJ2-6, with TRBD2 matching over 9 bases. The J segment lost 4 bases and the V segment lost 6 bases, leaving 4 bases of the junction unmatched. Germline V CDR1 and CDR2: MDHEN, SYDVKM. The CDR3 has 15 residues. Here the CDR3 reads CASRVAGAGANVLTF. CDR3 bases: TGTGCCAGCAGGGTAGCGGGAGCCGGGGCCAACGTCCTGACTTTC.

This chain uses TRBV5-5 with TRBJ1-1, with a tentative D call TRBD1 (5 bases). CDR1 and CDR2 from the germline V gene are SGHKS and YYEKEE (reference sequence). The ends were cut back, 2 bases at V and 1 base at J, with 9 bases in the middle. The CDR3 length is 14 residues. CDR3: CASSFQGQNTEAFF. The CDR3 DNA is TGTGCCAGCAGCTTTCAAGGACAGAACACTGAAGCTTTCTTT. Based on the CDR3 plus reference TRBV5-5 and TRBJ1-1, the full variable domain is DAGVTQSPTHLIKTRGQQVTLRCSPISGHKSVSWYQQVLGQGPQFIFQYYEKEERGRGNFPDRFSARQFPNYSSELNVNALLLGDSALYLCASSFQGQNTEAFFGQGTRLTVV.

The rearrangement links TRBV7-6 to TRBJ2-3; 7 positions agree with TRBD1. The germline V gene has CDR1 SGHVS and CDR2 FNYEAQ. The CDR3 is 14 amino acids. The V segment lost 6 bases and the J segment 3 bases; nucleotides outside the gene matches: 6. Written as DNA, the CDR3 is TGTGCCAGCAGTCAACAGGGGTCGACAGATACGCAGTATTTT. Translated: CASSQQGSTDTQYF.

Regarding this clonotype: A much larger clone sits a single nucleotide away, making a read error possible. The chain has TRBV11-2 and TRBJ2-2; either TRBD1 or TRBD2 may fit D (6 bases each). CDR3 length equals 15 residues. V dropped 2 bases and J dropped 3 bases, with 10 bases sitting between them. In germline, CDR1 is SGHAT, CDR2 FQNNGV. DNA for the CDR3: TGTGCCAGCAGCTTAAGGAGGGGGTACACCGGGGAGCTGTTTTTT. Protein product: CASSLRRGYTGELFF. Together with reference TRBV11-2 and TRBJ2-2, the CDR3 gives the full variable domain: EAGVAQSPRYKIIEKRQSVAFWCNPISGHATLYWYQQILGQGPKLLIQFQNNGVVDDSQLPKDRFSAERLKGVDSTLKIQPAKLEDSAVYLCASSLRRGYTGELFFGEGSRLTVL.

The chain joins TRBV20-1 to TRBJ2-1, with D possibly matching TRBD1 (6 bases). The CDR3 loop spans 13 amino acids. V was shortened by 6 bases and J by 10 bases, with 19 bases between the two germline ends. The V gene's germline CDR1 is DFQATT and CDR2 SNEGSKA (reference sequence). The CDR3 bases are TGCAGTGCCCTATCCCCAGGGGTCGGGGAGCAGTTCTTC. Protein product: CSALSPGVGEQFF.

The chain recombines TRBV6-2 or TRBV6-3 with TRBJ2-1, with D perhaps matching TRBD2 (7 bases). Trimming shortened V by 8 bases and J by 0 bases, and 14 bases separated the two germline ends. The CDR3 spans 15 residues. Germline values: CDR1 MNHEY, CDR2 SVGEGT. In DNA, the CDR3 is TGTGCCAGCCGTGGGGGCGGGAGCTCCTACAATGAGCAGTTCTTC. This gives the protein CASRGGGSSYNEQFF.

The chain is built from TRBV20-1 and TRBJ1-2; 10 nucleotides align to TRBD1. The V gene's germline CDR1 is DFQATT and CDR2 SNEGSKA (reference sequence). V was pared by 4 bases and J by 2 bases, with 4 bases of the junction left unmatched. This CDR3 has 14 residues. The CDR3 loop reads CSAIRDRGNYGYTF. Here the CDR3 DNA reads TGCAGTGCTATCCGGGACAGGGGAAACTATGGCTACACCTTC.

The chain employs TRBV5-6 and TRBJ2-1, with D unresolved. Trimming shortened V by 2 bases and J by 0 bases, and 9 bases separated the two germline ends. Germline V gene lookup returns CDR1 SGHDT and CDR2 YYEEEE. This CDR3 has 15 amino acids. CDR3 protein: CASSFPKGSYNEQFF. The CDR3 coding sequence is TGTGCCAGCAGCTTCCCTAAGGGCTCCTACAATGAGCAGTTCTTC.

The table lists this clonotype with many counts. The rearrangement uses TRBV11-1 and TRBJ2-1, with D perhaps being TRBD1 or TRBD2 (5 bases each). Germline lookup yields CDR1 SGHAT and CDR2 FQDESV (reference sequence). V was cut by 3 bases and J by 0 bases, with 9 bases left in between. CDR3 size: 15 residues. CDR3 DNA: TGTGCCAGCAGCTTGGGACGCAACTCCTACAATGAGCAGTTCTTC. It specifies CASSLGRNSYNEQFF.

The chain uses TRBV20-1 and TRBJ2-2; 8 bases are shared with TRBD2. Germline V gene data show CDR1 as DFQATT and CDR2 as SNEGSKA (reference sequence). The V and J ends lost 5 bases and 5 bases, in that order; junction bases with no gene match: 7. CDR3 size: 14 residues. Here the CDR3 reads CSALRGVGTGELFF. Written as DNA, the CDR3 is TGCAGTGCTTTGCGGGGGGTTGGGACCGGGGAGCTGTTTTTT.